This T cell receptor beta chain emerged from a study of shared clonotypes between healthy human individuals. Assay runs were performed at deep level. Original processing methods: ImmunoSEQ junction-only sequences lacked quality scores, so their filtering differed. TCRdb's table, derived via immunoSEQ multiplex PCR, lists solely in-frame clones and lacks some. That table gives V, J and clone size, and the DNA gave D and trimming. The sample consists of under 850,000 clones, roughly 72% of them appearing once. A note on this clone: Its target is unknown.

Study-wide results and limits: Among the subsets, naive ones generally showed larger estimated richness than memory ones. Clonotype sharing across four donors was observed for 4.5% to 6.5% of naive CD4 clonotypes.

Input material: memory CD4+ T cells sorted from blood. Subset described: CD45RA-negative fraction. The receptor was derived from a woman aged 25 to 45 in good health.

CDR3 sequence reads: CASSYPGGNEQFF. CDR3 DNA: TGTGCCAGCAGCTACCCCGGGGGCAATGAGCAGTTCTTC. The rearrangement joins TRBV7-3 to TRBJ2-1; the D gene is possibly TRBD2 (6 bases). Germline-derived CDR1 and CDR2 are SGHTA and FQGTGA. This CDR3 is 13 amino acids long. With 4 bases removed from V and 6 bases from J, the gap between germline ends came to 10 bases.